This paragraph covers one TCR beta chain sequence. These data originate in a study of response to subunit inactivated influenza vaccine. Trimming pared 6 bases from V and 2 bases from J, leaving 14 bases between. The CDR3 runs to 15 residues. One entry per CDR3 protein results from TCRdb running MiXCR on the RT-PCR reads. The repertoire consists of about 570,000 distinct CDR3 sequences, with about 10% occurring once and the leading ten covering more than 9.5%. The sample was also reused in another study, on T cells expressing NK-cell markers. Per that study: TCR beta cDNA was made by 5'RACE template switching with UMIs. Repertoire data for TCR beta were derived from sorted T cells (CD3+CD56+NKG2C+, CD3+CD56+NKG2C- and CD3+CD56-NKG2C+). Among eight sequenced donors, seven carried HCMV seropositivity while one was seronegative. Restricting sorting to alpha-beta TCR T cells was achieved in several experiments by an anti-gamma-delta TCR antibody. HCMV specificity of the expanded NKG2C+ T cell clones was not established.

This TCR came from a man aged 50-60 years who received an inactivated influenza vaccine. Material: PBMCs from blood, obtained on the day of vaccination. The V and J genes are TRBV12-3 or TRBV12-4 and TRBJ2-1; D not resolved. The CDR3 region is CASRTPRDPYNEQFF. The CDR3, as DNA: TGTGCCAGCAGGACTCCTAGAGACCCCTACAATGAGCAGTTCTTC.